The following is a TCR beta chain sequence with its context. This CDR3 has 13 residues. Germline V CDR1 and CDR2: SGHTA, FQGNSA. Trimming cost V 8 bases and J 1 base, with 11 bases left between them. These data belong to a study of long-term antiretroviral therapy in people with HIV. Across the study: Initial samples were collected about a decade before the 2015 immediate-ART recommendation.

Post-ART PBMC samples numbered at least two per donor, and pre-ART ones at least one. Investigators performed immunoSEQ version v3.0 at survey level. Data came from immunoSEQ multiplex PCR; TCRdb stores just in-frame clones and leaves some out. The data show 30,000 to 40,000 clones, 70% to 80% seen once. The chain has TRBV7-2 and TRBJ1-1; D not certain. This clonotype was sampled from a man between 18 and 29 years old with HIV. The input for sequencing was unsorted PBMCs, taken 1.9 years after starting antiretroviral therapy. The CDR3 DNA follows: TGTGCCAGCTCAAGGGATCAGAACACTGAAGCTTTCTTT. Translated: CASSRDQNTEAFF.